These T cell receptor beta chains were read from a single sample in a study of blood T cell repertoires in COVID-19. TCRdb keeps only in-frame clones here, not all; method: immunoSEQ multiplex PCR. The sample includes just over 50,000 clones, approximately 90% of them seen just once. Material for sequencing was peripheral blood. The receptors here all came from a man in his 70s with acute or convalescent COVID-19. Both conserved end residues are part of each CDR3. The order of the fields is V gene, clone size, D gene, J gene, CDR3 protein, CDR3 DNA. D genes are given only for firm matches. Rows may omit the clone size; those that give it use once, few, many or a size class.

>TRBV4-3|.|TRBD2|TRBJ2-2
CASSQGRSSGPRLFF
TGCGCCAGCAGCCAGGGTCGGAGTAGCGGGCCTAGGCTGTTTTTT
>TRBV28|.|TRBD1|TRBJ1-1
CASSWDRDTSGTEAFF
TGTGCCAGCAGCTGGGACAGGGATACCTCGGGCACTGAAGCTTTCTTT
>TRBV3-1/TRBV3-2|.|.|TRBJ1-6
CASSQAPSSPLHF
TGTGCCAGCAGCCAAGCCCCGAGTTCACCCCTCCACTTT
>TRBV2|.|.|TRBJ2-3
CASRLDTQYF
TGTGCCAGTAGATTAGATACGCAGTATTTT
>TRBV29-1|.|TRBD2|TRBJ2-2
CSVETTSGEKNGELFF
TGCAGCGTTGAAACGACTAGCGGGGAGAAGAACGGGGAGCTGTTTTTT
>TRBV12-3/TRBV12-4|.|TRBD1|TRBJ2-5
CASRPDRGKTQYF
TGTGCCAGCAGACCGGACAGGGGAAAGACCCAGTACTTC
>TRBV7-2|.|TRBD1|TRBJ1-2
CASSSDRAGGYTF
TGTGCCAGCAGCTCCGACAGGGCTGGCGGCTACACCTTC
>TRBV29-1|.|.|TRBJ2-2
CSVVREMDTGELFF
TGCAGCGTTGTCCGGGAAATGGACACCGGGGAGCTGTTTTTT
>TRBV7-6|.|.|TRBJ2-1
CASSPEVPGAVGEQFF
TGTGCCAGCAGCCCCGAGGTTCCGGGAGCCGTGGGTGAGCAGTTCTTC
>TRBV19|.|TRBD1|TRBJ2-4
CASSRTGTGGPIQYF
TGTGCCAGTAGTCGGACCGGGACAGGGGGACCCATTCAGTACTTC
>TRBV29-1|.|.|TRBJ1-1
CSVGARDTEAFF
TGCAGCGTTGGGGCGCGGGACACTGAAGCTTTCTTT
>TRBV5-1|.|.|TRBJ1-3
CASSFTSGNTIYF
TGCGCCAGCAGCTTCACATCGGGAAACACCATATATTTT
>TRBV25-1|.|.|TRBJ2-2
CASSEYWATGELFF
TGTGCCAGCAGTGAATATTGGGCCACCGGGGAGCTGTTTTTT
>TRBV2|.|.|TRBJ1-2
CASSGPGNGYTF
TGTGCCAGCAGTGGACCAGGGAATGGCTACACCTTC
>TRBV9|.|TRBD1|TRBJ2-2
CASSVRGTGELFF
TGTGCCAGCAGCGTCAGGGGGACCGGGGAGCTGTTTTTT
>TRBV6-4|.|TRBD1|TRBJ2-1
CASRGQGTEGQFF
TGTGCCAGCAGGGGACAGGGGACTGAAGGGCAGTTCTTC
>TRBV5-1|.|.|TRBJ1-6
CASSLSLGRNSPLHF
TGCGCCAGCAGCTTGTCGTTGGGCAGGAATTCACCCCTCCACTTT
>TRBV21-1|.|.|TRBJ1-3
CASSNSDAGGNTIYF
TGTGCCAGCAGCAACTCAGACGCCGGGGGAAACACCATATATTTT
>TRBV6-6|.|.|TRBJ1-5
CASSPKTYRQAYNQPQHF
TGTGCCAGCAGTCCAAAAACTTACAGACAGGCTTACAATCAGCCCCAGCATTTT
>TRBV6-2/TRBV6-3|.|TRBD1|TRBJ1-5
CASRYRDRGNQPQHF
TGTGCCAGCAGGTACCGGGACAGGGGAAATCAGCCCCAGCATTTT
>TRBV3-1/TRBV3-2|.|TRBD1|TRBJ1-5
CASSQGTGRTHQPQHF
TGTGCCAGCAGCCAAGGGACAGGGAGAACCCATCAGCCCCAGCATTTT
>TRBV12-5|.|TRBD2|TRBJ2-1
CASSPKSGGSYNEQFF
TGTGCTAGCTCCCCCAAGAGCGGGGGCTCCTACAATGAGCAGTTCTTC
>TRBV19|.|TRBD1|TRBJ1-5
CASSTTGTPRNQPQHF
TGTGCCAGTAGCACGACAGGGACGCCGCGCAATCAGCCCCAGCATTTT
>TRBV7-2|few|TRBD1|TRBJ1-2
CASSLGGGTLLYGYTF
TGTGCCAGCAGCTTAGGAGGGGGCACCCTATTGTATGGCTACACCTTC
>TRBV6-5|.|.|TRBJ1-6
CASKVGIGTPPLHF
TGTGCCAGCAAGGTGGGAATAGGGACACCACCCCTCCACTTT
>TRBV19|.|.|TRBJ2-7
CASSIAGGESYEQYF
TGTGCCAGTAGTATAGCTGGAGGGGAGTCCTACGAGCAGTACTTC
>TRBV28|.|TRBD1|TRBJ1-1
CASTDLRGQGNTEAFF
TGTGCCAGCACCGACCTGAGGGGACAGGGGAACACTGAAGCTTTCTTT
>TRBV2|once|TRBD2|TRBJ2-3
CASSETSGRDTQYF
TGTGCCAGCAGTGAGACTAGCGGGAGGGATACGCAGTATTTT
>TRBV6-2/TRBV6-3|.|.|TRBJ2-1
CASSRLYGRPNNEQFF
TGTGCCAGCAGTCGGTTGTATGGGAGGCCAAACAATGAGCAGTTCTTC
>TRBV27|few|TRBD1|TRBJ1-2
CASSFLDRGNYGYTF
TGTGCCAGCAGTTTCCTGGACAGGGGTAACTATGGCTACACCTTC
>TRBV6-5|few|TRBD1|TRBJ1-5
CASGPDRSNQPQHF
TGTGCCAGCGGCCCGGACAGGAGCAATCAGCCCCAGCATTTT
>TRBV5-1|.|.|TRBJ2-2
CASSLGSQGAGELFF
TGCGCCAGCAGCTTGGGGAGTCAGGGCGCCGGGGAGCTGTTTTTT
>TRBV14|.|.|TRBJ2-1
CASSQGPGRTYNEQFF
TGTGCCAGCAGCCAAGGGCCCGGGAGAACCTACAATGAGCAGTTCTTC
>TRBV27|.|.|TRBJ2-1
CASSTGRSYNEQFF
TGTGCCAGCAGTACAGGCCGATCCTACAATGAGCAGTTCTTC
>TRBV10-2|.|TRBD2|TRBJ2-2
CASRTSGGGTGELFF
TGCGCCTCTAGGACTAGCGGAGGGGGGACCGGGGAGCTGTTTTTT
>TRBV6-5|.|.|TRBJ2-5
CASSRQRGRQETQYF
TGTGCCAGCAGTCGTCAACGGGGGAGGCAAGAGACCCAGTACTTC
>TRBV5-1|many|TRBD2|TRBJ2-2
CASSWTSGSPNTGELFF
TGCGCCAGCAGCTGGACTAGCGGGAGCCCCAACACCGGGGAGCTGTTTTTT
>TRBV4-2|.|TRBD1|TRBJ1-6
CASSLSDRGYSPLHF
TGTGCCAGCAGCCTATCGGACAGGGGTTATTCACCCCTCCACTTT
>TRBV2|few|.|TRBJ1-5
CASSEAGSMGNQPQHF
TGTGCCAGCAGTGAAGCAGGTAGCATGGGCAATCAGCCCCAGCATTTT
>TRBV6-5|.|.|TRBJ1-4
CASSYSGSSNEKLFF
TGTGCCAGCAGTTACTCGGGGAGCTCAAATGAAAAACTGTTTTTT
>TRBV19|.|TRBD1|TRBJ1-2
CASSHLDRAYGYTF
TGTGCCAGTAGTCACCTAGACAGGGCGTATGGCTACACCTTC
>TRBV5-8|.|.|TRBJ1-2
CASSLVQGANYGYTF
TGTGCCAGCAGCTTGGTACAGGGTGCTAACTATGGCTACACCTTC
>TRBV5-4|.|.|TRBJ1-1
CASSLGRGTVNTEAFF
TGTGCCAGCAGCTTGGGTAGGGGGACGGTGAACACTGAAGCTTTCTTT
>TRBV3-1/TRBV3-2|.|TRBD2|TRBJ2-3
CASSRWNSGSSQYF
TGTGCCAGCAGCCGTTGGAATAGCGGGAGTTCGCAGTATTTT
>TRBV19|.|.|TRBJ1-5
CASSMTANQPQHF
TGTGCCAGTAGTATGACAGCTAATCAGCCCCAGCATTTT
>TRBV2|.|TRBD2|TRBJ2-5
CATTGGIQETQYF
TGTGCCACCACGGGGGGAATCCAAGAGACCCAGTACTTC
>TRBV6-6|.|.|TRBJ1-2
CASSYSKGQGGGGYTF
TGTGCCAGCAGTTACTCGAAGGGTCAGGGCGGAGGGGGCTACACCTTC
>TRBV4-1|.|.|TRBJ2-3
CASSQGALPSTDTQYF
TGCGCCAGCAGCCAAGGGGCGTTGCCTAGCACAGATACGCAGTATTTT
>TRBV27|once|.|TRBJ1-4
CASSSPRGGGSNEKLFF
TGTGCCAGCAGTTCGCCCCGGGGGGGCGGGTCTAATGAAAAACTGTTTTTT
>TRBV5-1|.|TRBD1|TRBJ1-4
CASSYYGQESTNEKLFF
TGCGCCAGCAGCTACTACGGACAGGAATCAACTAATGAAAAACTGTTTTTT
>TRBV10-3|.|.|TRBJ1-5
CAISESGGGNQPQHF
TGTGCCATCAGTGAGTCGGGGGGGGGCAATCAGCCCCAGCATTTT
>TRBV10-2|.|.|TRBJ1-6
CASSERGTSPLHF
TGCGCCAGCAGTGAGAGGGGGACTTCACCCCTCCACTTT
>TRBV30|.|TRBD1|TRBJ2-5
CAWRDRAETQYF
TGTGCCTGGAGGGACAGGGCAGAGACCCAGTACTTC
>TRBV2|.|.|TRBJ2-7
CASSDTRGREQYF
TGTGCCAGCAGTGACACCAGGGGTCGCGAGCAGTACTTC
>TRBV4-2|.|.|TRBJ2-5
CASSRSTGGMKETQYF
TGTGCCAGCAGCCGGTCCACCGGCGGGATGAAAGAGACCCAGTACTTC
>TRBV29-1|.|TRBD1|TRBJ2-5
CSVDRVVGETQYF
TGCAGCGTGGACAGGGTGGTAGGAGAGACCCAGTACTTC
>TRBV7-9|.|TRBD2|TRBJ2-7
CASSPSGRYTYEQYF
TGTGCCAGCAGCCCCAGCGGGAGGTACACCTACGAGCAGTACTTC
>TRBV2|.|.|TRBJ1-1
CASSPRGNTEAFF
TGTGCCAGCAGTCCCAGGGGAAACACTGAAGCTTTCTTT
>TRBV19|.|TRBD1|TRBJ1-2
CASIVGQGTSGYTF
TGTGCCAGTATTGTGGGACAGGGGACGAGTGGCTACACCTTC